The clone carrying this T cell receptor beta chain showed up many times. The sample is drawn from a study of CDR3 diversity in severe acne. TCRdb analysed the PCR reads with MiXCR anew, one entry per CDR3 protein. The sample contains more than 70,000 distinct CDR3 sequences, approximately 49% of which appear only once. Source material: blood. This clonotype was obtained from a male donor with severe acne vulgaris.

The CDR3 nucleotides read TGTGCCAGCAGCTCACAGGGAATCCAAGAGACCCAGTACTTC. It codes for CASSSQGIQETQYF. The rearrangement uses TRBV7-8 and TRBJ2-5; D is possibly TRBD1 (6 bases). The CDR3 consists of 14 residues. V was clipped by 4 bases and J by 1 base, with 10 bases between them. Germline V gene lookup returns CDR1 SGHVS and CDR2 FQNEAQ.